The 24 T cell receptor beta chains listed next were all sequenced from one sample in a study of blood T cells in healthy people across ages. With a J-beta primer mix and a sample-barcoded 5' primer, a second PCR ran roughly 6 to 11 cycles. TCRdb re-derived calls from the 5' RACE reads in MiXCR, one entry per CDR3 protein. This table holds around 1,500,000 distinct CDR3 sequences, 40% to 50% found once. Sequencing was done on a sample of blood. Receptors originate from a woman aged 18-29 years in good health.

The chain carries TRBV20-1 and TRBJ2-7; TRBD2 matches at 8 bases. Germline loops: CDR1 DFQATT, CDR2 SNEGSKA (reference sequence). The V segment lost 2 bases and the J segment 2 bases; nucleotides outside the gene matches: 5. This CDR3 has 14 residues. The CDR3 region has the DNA TGCAGTGCTAGAACCCCGGGACTAGCCTACGAGCAGTACTTC. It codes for CSARTPGLAYEQYF.

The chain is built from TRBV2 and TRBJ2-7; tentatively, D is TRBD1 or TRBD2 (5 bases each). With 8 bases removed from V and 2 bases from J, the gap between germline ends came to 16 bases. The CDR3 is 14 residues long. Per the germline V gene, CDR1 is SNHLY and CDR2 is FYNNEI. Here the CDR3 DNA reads TGTGCCAGCGGGACCCCCCCGGGCCCCTACGAGCAGTACTTC. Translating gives CASGTPPGPYEQYF.

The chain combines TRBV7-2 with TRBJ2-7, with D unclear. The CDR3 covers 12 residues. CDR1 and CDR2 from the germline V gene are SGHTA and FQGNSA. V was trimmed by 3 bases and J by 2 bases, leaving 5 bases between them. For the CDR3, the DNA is TGTGCCAGCAGCTTTATGACCTACGAGCAGTACTTC. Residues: CASSFMTYEQYF.

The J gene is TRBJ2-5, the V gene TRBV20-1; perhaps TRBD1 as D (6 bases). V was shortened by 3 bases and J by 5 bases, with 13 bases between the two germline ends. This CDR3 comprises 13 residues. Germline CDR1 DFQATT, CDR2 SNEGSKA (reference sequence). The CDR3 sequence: CSARYRVGETQYF. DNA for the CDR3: TGCAGTGCTAGGTACAGGGTAGGGGAGACCCAGTACTTC.

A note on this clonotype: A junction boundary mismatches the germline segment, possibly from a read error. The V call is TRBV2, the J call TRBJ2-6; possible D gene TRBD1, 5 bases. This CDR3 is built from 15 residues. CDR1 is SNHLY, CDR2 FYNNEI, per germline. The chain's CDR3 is CASSGEFSGATVLTF. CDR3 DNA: TGTGCCAGCAGTGGCGAATTCTCTGGGGCCACCGTCCTGACTTTC.

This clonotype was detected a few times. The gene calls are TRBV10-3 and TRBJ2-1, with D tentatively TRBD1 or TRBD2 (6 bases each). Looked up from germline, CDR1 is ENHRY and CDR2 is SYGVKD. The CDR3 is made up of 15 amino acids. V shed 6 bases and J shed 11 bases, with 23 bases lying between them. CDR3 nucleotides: TGTGCCATCAGCGCGGGACAAAACCTCGTAGATAAGCAGTTCTTC. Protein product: CAISAGQNLVDKQFF.

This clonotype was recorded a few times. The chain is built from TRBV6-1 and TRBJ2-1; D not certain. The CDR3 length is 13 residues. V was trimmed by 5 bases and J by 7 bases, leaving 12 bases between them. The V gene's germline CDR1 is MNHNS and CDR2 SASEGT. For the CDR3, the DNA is TGTGCCAGCAGTCTCCGGACCTGGAATGAGCAGTTCTTC. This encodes CASSLRTWNEQFF.

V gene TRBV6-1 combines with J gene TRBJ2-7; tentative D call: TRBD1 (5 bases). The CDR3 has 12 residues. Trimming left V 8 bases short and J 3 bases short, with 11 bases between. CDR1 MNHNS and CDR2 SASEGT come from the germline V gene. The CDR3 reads CASLQGNYEQYF. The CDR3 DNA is TGTGCCAGCCTCCAGGGAAACTACGAGCAGTACTTC.

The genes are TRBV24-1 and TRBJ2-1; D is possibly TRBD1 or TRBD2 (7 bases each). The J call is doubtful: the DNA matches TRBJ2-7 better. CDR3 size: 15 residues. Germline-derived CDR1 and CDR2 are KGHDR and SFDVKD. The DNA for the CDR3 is TGTGCCACCAGTGAGGCCCAGGGGGACTACAATGAGCAGTACTTC. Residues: CATSEAQGDYNEQYF.

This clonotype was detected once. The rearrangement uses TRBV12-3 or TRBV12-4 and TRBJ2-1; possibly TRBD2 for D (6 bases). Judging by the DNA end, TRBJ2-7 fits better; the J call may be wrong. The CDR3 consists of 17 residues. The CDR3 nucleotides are TGTGCCAGCAGTCTCAGGAGGGGTGCACACGAGCACAATGAGCAGTACTTC. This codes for CASSLRRGAHEHNEQYF.

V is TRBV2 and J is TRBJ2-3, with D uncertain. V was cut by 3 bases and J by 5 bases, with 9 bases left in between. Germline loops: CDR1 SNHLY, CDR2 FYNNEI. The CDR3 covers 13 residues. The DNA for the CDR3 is TGTGCCAGCAGTGACATCAGAGGAGATACGCAGTATTTT. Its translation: CASSDIRGDTQYF.

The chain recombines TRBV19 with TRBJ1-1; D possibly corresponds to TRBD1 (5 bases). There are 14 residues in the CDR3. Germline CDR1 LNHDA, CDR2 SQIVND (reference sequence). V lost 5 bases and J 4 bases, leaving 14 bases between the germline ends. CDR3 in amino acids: CASSGAGTGTEAFF. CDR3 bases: TGTGCCAGTAGTGGGGCAGGGACGGGCACTGAAGCTTTCTTT.

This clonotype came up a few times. CDR3 region: CASSWTQDEQYF. DNA of the CDR3: TGTGCCAGCAGCTGGACTCAGGATGAGCAGTACTTC. The V and J genes are TRBV13 and TRBJ2-5; D possibly corresponds to TRBD2 (5 bases). Germline loops: CDR1 PRHDT, CDR2 FYEKMQ (reference sequence). The CDR3 length is 12 residues. Trimming removed 4 bases at V and 11 bases at J, with 14 bases between.

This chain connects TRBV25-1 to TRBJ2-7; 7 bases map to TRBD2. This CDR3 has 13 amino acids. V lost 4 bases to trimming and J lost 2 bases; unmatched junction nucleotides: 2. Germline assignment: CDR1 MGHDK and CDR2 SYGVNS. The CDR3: CASSGDYTYEQYF. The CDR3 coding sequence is TGTGCCAGCAGTGGGGACTATACCTACGAGCAGTACTTC.

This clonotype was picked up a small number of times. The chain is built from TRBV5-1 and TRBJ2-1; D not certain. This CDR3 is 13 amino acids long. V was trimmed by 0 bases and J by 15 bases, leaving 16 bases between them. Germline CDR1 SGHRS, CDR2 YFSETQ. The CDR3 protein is CASSLEADTWMFF. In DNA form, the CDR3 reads TGCGCCAGCAGCTTGGAAGCAGATACATGGATGTTCTTC.

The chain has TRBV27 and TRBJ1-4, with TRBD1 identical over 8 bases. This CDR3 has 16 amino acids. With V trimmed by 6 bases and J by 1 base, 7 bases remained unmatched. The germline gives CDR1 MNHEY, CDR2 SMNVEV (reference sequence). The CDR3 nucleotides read TGTGCCAGCAGACCATCCAGGGGGCTAACTAATGAAAAACTGTTTTTT. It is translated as CASRPSRGLTNEKLFF.

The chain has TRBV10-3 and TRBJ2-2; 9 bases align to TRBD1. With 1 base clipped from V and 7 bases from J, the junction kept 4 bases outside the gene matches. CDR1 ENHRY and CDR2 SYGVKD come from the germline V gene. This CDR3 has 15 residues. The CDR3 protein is CAISEWTGENGELFF. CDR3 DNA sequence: TGTGCCATCAGTGAGTGGACAGGGGAGAACGGGGAGCTGTTTTTT.

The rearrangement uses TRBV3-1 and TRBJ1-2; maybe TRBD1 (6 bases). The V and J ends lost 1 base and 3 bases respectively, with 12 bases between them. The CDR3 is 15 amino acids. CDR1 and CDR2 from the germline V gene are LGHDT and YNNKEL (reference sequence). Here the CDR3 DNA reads TGTGCCAGCAGCCAAGGGATAGGACAGTACTATGGCTACACCTTC. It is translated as CASSQGIGQYYGYTF. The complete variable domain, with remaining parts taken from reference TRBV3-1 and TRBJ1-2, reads DTAVSQTPKYLVTQMGNDKSIKCEQNLGHDTMYWYKQDSKKFLKIMFSYNNKELIINETVPNRFSPKSPDKAHLNLHINSLELGDSAVYFCASSQGIGQYYGYTFGSGTRLTVV.

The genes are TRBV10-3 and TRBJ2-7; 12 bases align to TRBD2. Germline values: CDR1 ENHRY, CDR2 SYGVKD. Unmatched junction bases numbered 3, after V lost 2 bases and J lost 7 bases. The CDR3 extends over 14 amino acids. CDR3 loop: CAISEGLAGGEQYF. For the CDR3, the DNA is TGTGCCATCAGTGAGGGGCTAGCGGGAGGGGAGCAGTACTTC.

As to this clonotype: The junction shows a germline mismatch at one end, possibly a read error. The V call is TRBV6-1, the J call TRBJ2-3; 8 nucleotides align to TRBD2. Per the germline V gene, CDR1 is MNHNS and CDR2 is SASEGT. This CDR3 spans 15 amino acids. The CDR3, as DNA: TGTGCCGGCAGTGAAGAGGGACTAGTTTCAGATACGCAGTATTTT. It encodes CAGSEEGLVSDTQYF.

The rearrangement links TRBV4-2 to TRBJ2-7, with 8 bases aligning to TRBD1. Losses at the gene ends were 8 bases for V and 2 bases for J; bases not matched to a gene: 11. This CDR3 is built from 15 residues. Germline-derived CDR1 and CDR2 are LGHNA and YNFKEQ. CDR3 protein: CASQKQRTGTYEQYF. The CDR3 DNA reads TGTGCCAGCCAGAAGCAACGGACAGGGACCTACGAGCAGTACTTC.

Here the CDR3 DNA reads TGTGCCAGCAGTGAGGGGGACAGGGTGGCCAAAAACATTCAGTACTTC. It yields the protein CASSEGDRVAKNIQYF. This chain uses TRBV2 with TRBJ2-4, with 9 bases identical to TRBD1. The CDR3 consists of 16 residues. CDR1 SNHLY and CDR2 FYNNEI come from the germline V gene. Trimming took 3 bases from V and 1 from J; bases not matched to a gene: 4. The full variable domain, in which reference TRBV2 and TRBJ2-4 provide the parts outside the CDR3, is EPEVTQTPSHQVTQMGQEVILRCVPISNHLYFYWYRQILGQKVEFLVSFYNNEISEKSEIFDDQFSVERPDGSNFTLKIRSTKLEDSAMYFCASSEGDRVAKNIQYFGAGTRLSVL.

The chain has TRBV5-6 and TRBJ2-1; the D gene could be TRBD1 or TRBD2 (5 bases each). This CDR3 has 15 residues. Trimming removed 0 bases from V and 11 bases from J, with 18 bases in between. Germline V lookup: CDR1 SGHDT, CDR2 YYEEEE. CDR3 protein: CASSLASQGHWKQFF. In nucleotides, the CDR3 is TGTGCCAGCAGCTTGGCTAGCCAGGGTCATTGGAAGCAGTTCTTC.

CDR3 sequence: CASRSPGQAHYEQYF. CDR3 coding DNA: TGTGCCAGCAGATCCCCGGGACAGGCGCACTACGAGCAGTACTTC. The rearrangement joins TRBV27 to TRBJ2-7; 8 nucleotides align to TRBD1. CDR3 length: 15 amino acids. The germline gives CDR1 MNHEY, CDR2 SMNVEV (reference sequence). With V trimmed by 6 bases and J by 3 bases, 10 bases remained unmatched.